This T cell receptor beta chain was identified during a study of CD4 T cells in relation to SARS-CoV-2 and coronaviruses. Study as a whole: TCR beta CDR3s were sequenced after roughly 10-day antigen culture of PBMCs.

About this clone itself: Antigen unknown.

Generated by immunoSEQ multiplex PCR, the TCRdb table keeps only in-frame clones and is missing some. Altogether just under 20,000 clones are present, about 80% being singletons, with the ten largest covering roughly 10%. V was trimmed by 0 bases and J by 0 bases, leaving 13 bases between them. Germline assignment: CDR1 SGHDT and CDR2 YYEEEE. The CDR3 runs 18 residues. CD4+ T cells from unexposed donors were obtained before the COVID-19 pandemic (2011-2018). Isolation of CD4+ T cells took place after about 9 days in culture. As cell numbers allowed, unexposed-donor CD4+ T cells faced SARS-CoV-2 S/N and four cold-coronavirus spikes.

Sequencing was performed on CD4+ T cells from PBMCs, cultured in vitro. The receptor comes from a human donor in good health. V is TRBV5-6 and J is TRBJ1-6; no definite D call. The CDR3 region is CASSLDYRFSSYNSPLHF. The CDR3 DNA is TGTGCCAGCAGCTTGGACTACAGATTTAGCTCCTATAATTCACCCCTCCACTTT.